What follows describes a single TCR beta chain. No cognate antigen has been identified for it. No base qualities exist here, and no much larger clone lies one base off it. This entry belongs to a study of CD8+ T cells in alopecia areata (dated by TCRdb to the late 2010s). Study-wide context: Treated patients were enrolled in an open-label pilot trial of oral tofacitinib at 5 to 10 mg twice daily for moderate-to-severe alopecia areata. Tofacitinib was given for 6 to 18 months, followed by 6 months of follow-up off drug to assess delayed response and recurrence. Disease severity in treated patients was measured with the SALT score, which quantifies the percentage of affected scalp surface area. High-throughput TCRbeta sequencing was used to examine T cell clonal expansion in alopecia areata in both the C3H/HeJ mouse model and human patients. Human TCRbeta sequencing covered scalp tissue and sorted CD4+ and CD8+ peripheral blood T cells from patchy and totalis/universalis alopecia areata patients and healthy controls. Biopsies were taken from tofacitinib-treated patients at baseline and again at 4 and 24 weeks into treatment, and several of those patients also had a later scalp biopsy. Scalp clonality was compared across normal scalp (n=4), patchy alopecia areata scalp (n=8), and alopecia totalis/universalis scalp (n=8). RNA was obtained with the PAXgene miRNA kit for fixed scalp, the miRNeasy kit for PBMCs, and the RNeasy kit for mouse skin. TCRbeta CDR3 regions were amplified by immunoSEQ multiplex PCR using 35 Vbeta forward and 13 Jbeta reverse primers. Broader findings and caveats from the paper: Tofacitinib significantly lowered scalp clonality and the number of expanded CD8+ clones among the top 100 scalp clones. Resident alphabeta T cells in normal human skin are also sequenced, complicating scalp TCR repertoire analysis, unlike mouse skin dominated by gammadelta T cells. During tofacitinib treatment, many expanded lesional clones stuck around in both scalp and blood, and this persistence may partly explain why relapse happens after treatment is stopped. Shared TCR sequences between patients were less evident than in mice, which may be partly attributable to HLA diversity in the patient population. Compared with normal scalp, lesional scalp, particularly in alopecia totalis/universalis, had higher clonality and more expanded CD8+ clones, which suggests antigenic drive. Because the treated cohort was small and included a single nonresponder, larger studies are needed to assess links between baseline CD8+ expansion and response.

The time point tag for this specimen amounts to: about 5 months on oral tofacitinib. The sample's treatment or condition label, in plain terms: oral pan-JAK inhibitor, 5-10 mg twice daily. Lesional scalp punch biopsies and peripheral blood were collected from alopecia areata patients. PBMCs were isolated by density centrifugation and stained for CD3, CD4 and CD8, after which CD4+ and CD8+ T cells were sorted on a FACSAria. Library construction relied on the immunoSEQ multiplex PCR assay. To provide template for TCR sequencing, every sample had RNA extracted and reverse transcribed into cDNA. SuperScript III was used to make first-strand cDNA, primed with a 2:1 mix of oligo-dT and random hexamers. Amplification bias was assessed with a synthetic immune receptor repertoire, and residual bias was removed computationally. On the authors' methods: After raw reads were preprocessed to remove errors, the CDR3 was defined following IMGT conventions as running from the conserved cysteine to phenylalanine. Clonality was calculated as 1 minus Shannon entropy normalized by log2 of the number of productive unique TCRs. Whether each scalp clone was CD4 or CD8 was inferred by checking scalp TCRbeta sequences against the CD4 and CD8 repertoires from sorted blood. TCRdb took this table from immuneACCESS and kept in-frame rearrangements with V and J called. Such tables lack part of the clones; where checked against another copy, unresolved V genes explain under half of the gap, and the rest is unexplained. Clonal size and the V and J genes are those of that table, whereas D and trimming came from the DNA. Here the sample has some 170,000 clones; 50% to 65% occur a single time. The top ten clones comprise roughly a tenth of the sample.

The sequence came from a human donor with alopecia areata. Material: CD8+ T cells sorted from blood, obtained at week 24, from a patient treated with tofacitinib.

This receptor has the CDR3 CSVDTGPNYGYTF. The DNA sequence is as follows: TGCAGCGTTGACACTGGGCCTAACTATGGCTACACCTTC. The rearrangement joined TRBV29-1 to TRBJ1-2; no D gene can be assigned with confidence. V is clipped by 3 bases and J by 0 bases, and the sequence between their germline boundaries is 8 bases long. As encoded in the germline V gene, CDR1 is SQVTM while CDR2 is ANQGSEA. CDR3 length: 13 amino acids, cysteine to phenylalanine. CDR3 DNA is the only sequence kept; it has 39 bases, read in frame from the first base.